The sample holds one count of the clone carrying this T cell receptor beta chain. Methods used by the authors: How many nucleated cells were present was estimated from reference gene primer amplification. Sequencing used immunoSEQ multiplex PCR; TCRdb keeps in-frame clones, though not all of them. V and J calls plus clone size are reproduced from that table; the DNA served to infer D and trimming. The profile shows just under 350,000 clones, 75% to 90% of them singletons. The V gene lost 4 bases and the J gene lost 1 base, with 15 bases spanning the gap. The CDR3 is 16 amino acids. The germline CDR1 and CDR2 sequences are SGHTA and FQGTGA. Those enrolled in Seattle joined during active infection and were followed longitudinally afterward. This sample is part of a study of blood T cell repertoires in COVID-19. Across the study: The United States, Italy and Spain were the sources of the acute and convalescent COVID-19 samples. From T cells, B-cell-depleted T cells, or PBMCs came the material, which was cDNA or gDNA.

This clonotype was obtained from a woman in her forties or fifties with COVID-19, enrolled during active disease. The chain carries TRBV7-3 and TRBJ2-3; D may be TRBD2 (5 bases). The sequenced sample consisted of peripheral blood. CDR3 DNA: TGTGCCAGCAGCTCCGGGAAGGGCCTGGGCACAGATACGCAGTATTTT. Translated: CASSSGKGLGTDTQYF.